Listed below are T cell receptor beta chains from one sample, sequenced in a study of tumor-infiltrating lymphocytes in primary liver carcinoma. TCRdb itself ran the multiplex PCR reads through MiXCR, one entry per CDR3 protein. This sample has tens of thousands of distinct CDR3 sequences; around 77% occur once, and the top ten carry roughly 24%. The sample taken for sequencing was liver tumor tissue from sampling region 5. These receptors originate from a man between 35 and 55 years old with primary liver carcinoma and hepatitis B virus infection. Both conserved end residues are part of each CDR3. Expanded clones get a size class; other rows say once, few or many, or leave the size out.

>TRBV30|TRBJ1-1|many
CAWDRVGTEAFF
>TRBV29-1|TRBJ2-2|.
CSAHRGTGELFF
>TRBV7-9|TRBJ1-1|.
CASSLGQLRLGPNIEAFF
>TRBV15|TRBJ2-1|once
CATSRSDFSYNEQFF
>TRBV12-3/TRBV12-4|TRBJ2-1|once
CASSRGTSILF
>TRBV14|TRBJ2-5|many
CASSQHRDSRPETQYF
>TRBV6-1|TRBJ2-1|.
CASRWGLEGLYERFF
>TRBV30|TRBJ2-6|once
CARTGLAGVSGANVLTF
>TRBV5-1|TRBJ1-4|.
CVSSLHPWDDKLFF
>TRBV29-1|TRBJ2-1|once
CSVGLAEVFYNEQFF
>TRBV11-2|TRBJ2-7|.
CDSSLAVRTYEQYF
>TRBV28|TRBJ1-6|.
CVSSSRVDSPLHF
>TRBV5-1|TRBJ2-1|many
CASSSLQDNEQFF
>TRBV29-1|TRBJ2-1|.
CSGRQADNEQFF
>TRBV5-5|TRBJ1-1|.
CASSFFRDTEAFF
>TRBV11-3|TRBJ2-3|.
CASSLANEDTQYF
>TRBV4-1|TRBJ1-6|.
CASSRDRGQGRNSPLHF
>TRBV5-1|TRBJ2-1|.
CASSPTVATGTNEQFF
>TRBV11-1|TRBJ2-7|.
CASCLTGSGEYERYF
>TRBV7-9|TRBJ1-1|once
CASSLGQLRPGSNTDAFF
>TRBV4-2|TRBJ2-2|.
CVSTQDQIGGELFF
>TRBV12-3/TRBV12-4|TRBJ2-3|many
CASSKGDRGTDTQYF
>TRBV6-5|TRBJ2-1|few
CASSPRPSFCEQFF
>TRBV6-2/TRBV6-3|TRBJ1-5|.
CASNQTENQSQHF
>TRBV11-1|TRBJ2-2|.
CASILVQGNTGEPFF
>TRBV19|TRBJ1-2|few
CASRDYNYGYTF
>TRBV11-2|TRBJ2-7|.
CVSSLDHRVSYEQYF
>TRBV29-1|TRBJ2-4|once
CSVEHARLAKNIQYF
>TRBV5-1|TRBJ2-1|.
CTSSLLAVGYEQFF
>TRBV11-1|TRBJ2-3|.
CASGSGGSSVGARADTQYF
>TRBV29-1|TRBJ2-2|.
CNFAGLAATNTGELFF
>TRBV6-2/TRBV6-3|TRBJ2-7|.
CASSYEVPYEHHF
>TRBV11-1|TRBJ2-3|.
CARSLPRVSTDTQYF
>TRBV4-3|TRBJ2-7|.
CASSPKDSTYGQYF
>TRBV4-2|TRBJ1-2|medium-sized
CASSQDRQGNYGYTF
>TRBV10-1|TRBJ2-4|.
CASSTLAGRTKNIKYF
>TRBV5-4|TRBJ2-1|.
CGSADYNEQFF
>TRBV11-2|TRBJ2-6|.
CASRMGGDRGISLSGANVLAF
>TRBV11-3|TRBJ2-2|.
CASNLWSGELFF
>TRBV12-3/TRBV12-4|TRBJ2-3|.
CTSSWDGDGSGTQYF
>TRBV2|TRBJ2-1|many
CASSVGPSGYNEQFF
>TRBV6-6|TRBJ2-5|once
CASIIRDRDTQETQYF
>TRBV11-1|TRBJ2-1|.
CVSSAGGPNEKFF
>TRBV5-8|TRBJ2-5|many
CASRTTDGRQETQYF
>TRBV4-3|TRBJ2-7|many
CASSQDAQAADEQYF
>TRBV7-8|TRBJ2-7|.
CASSFDSAYEQYF
>TRBV11-1|TRBJ2-3|.
CVRSLPRESIDTQYF
>TRBV7-9|TRBJ2-7|.
CASITSHHLSSYEQYF
>TRBV7-2|TRBJ2-1|many
CASSLALGGSSYNEQFF
>TRBV5-1|TRBJ2-5|.
CAHSLAMLAQETQYF
>TRBV19|TRBJ2-7|many
CASSATGVNEQYF
>TRBV11-2|TRBJ2-7|once
CASSQRTSGRGEQYF
>TRBV6-2/TRBV6-3|TRBJ1-5|.
CASTPVKGDQLQHF